The sequence of this T cell receptor (beta chain) was determined in a study of T cells in Graves' hyperthyroidism and ophthalmopathy. RNA transcripts provided the source from which TCR beta CDR3 regions were amplified. The study used the HTBI primer set for a first-round RT-PCR of the TCR CDR3. Each CDR3 protein gets one entry after TCRdb re-called the multiplex PCR reads with MiXCR. The sample holds around 440,000 distinct CDR3 sequences, around a sixth seen once. Stable Graves' hyperthyroidism denoted no ophthalmopathy progression over 18 months. The ends were cut back, 1 base at V and 3 bases at J, with 15 bases in the middle. In germline, CDR1 is SQVTM, CDR2 ANQGSEA. The CDR3 totals 15 residues.

The sample was blood. The chain employs TRBV29-1 and TRBJ1-2, with D maybe TRBD1 (5 bases). The TCR was taken from a young woman with Graves' hyperthyroidism. CDR3 nucleotides: TGCAGCGTTGAAGCTGCTGGGGACGAGGACTATGGCTACACCTTC. It specifies CSVEAAGDEDYGYTF.